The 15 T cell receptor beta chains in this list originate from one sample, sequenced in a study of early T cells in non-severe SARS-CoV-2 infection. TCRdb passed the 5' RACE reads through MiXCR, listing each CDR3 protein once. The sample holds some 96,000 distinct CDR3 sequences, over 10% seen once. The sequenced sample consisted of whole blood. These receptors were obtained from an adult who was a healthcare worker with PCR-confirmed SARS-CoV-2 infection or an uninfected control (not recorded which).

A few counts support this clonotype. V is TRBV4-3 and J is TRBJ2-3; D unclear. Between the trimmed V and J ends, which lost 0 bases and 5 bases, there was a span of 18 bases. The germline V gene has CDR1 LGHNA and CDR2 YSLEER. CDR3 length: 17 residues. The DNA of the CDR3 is TGCGCCAGCAGCCAAGATCTGGCCTATCCAGGCATAGATACGCAGTATTTT. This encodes CASSQDLAYPGIDTQYF.

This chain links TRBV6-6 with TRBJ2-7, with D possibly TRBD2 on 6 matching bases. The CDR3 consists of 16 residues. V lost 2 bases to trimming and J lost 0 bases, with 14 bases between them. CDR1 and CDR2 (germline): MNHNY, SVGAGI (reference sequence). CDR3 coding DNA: TGTGCCAGCAGTTACGGCCCGGCGGGGAGCTCCTACGAGCAGTACTTC. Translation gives CASSYGPAGSSYEQYF.

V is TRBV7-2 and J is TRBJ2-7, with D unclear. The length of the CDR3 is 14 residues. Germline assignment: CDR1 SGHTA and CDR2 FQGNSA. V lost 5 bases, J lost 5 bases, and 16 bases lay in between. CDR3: CASSRTILGNEQYF. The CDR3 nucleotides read TGTGCCAGCAGCCGAACGATCCTAGGGAACGAGCAGTACTTC.

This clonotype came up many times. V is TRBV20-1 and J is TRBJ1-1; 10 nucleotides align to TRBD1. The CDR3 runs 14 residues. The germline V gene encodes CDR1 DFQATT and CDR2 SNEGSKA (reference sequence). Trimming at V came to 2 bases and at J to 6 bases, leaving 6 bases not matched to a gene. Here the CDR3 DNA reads TGCAGTGCTAGACCGACAGGGGGCTACCCTGAAGCTTTCTTT. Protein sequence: CSARPTGGYPEAFF.

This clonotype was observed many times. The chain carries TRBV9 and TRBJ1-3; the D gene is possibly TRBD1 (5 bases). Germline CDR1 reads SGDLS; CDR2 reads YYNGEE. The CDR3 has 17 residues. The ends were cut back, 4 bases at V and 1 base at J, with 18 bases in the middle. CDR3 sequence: CASSPQLGVGSGNTIYF. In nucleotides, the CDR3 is TGTGCCAGCAGCCCCCAACTAGGGGTCGGTTCTGGAAACACCATATATTTT.

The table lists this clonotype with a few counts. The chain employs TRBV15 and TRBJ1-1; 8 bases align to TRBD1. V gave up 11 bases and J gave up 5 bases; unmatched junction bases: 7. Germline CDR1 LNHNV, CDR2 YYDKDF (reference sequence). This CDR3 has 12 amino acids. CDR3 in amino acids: CAFQGAGTEAFF. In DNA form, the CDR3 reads TGTGCCTTCCAGGGGGCGGGGACTGAAGCTTTCTTT.

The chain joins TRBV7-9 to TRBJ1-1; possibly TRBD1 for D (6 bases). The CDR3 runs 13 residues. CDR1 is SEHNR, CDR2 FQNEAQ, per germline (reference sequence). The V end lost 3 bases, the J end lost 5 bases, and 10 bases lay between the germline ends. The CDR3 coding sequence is TGTGCCAGCAGCTTGGGGGGCCGGACTGAAGCTTTCTTT. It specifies CASSLGGRTEAFF.

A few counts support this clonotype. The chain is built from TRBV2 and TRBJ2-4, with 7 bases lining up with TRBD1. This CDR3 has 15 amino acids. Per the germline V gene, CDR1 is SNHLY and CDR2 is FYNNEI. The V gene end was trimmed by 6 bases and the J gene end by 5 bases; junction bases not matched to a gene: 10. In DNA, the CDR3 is TGTGCCAGCAGCCATTCCGGGACAGCGCAAAACATTCAGTACTTC. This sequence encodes CASSHSGTAQNIQYF. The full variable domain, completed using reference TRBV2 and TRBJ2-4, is EPEVTQTPSHQVTQMGQEVILRCVPISNHLYFYWYRQILGQKVEFLVSFYNNEISEKSEIFDDQFSVERPDGSNFTLKIRSTKLEDSAMYFCASSHSGTAQNIQYFGAGTRLSVL.

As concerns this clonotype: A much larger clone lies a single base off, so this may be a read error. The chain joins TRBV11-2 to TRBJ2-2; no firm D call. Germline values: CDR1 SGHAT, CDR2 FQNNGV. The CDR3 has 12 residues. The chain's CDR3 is CTSSHNTGELFF. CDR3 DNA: TGTACCAGCAGCCATAACACCGGGGAGCTGTTTTTT.

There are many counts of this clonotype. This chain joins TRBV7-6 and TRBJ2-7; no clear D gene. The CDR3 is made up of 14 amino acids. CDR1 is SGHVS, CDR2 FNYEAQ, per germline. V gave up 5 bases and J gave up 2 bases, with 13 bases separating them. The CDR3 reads CASSHDEGPYEQYF. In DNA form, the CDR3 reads TGTGCCAGCAGCCACGATGAAGGGCCCTACGAGCAGTACTTC.

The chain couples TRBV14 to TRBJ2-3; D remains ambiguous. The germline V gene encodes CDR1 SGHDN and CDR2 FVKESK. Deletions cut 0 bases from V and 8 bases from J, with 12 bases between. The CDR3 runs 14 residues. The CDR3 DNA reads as TGTGCCAGCAGCCAAGAGGTTGGGTTTGGTACGCAGTATTTT. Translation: CASSQEVGFGTQYF.

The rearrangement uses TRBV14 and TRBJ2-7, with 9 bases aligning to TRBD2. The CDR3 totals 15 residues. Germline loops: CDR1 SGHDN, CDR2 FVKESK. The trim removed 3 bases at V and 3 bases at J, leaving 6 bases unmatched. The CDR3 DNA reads TGTGCCAGCAGCCAGACAGCGGGGGGTCTCTACGAGCAGTACTTC. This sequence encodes CASSQTAGGLYEQYF.

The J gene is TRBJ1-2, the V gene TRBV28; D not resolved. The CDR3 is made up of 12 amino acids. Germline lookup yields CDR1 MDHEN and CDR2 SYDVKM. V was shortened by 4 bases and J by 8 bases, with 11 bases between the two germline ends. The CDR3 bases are TGTGCCAGCAGTTACACTGACGGGGGCTACACCTTC. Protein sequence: CASSYTDGGYTF.

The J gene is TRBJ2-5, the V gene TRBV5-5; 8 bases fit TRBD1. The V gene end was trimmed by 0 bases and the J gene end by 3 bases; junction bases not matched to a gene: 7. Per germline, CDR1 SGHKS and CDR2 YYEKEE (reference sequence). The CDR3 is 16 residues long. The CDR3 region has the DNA TGTGCCAGCAGCTTGGGACCGGGGACAGGCGAAGAGACCCAGTACTTC. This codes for CASSLGPGTGEETQYF.

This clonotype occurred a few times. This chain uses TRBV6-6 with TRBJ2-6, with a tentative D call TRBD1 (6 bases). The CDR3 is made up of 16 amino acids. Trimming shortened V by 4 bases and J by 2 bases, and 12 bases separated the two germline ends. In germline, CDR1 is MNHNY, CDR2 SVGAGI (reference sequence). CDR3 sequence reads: CASSSARGTGANVLTF. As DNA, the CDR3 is TGTGCCAGCAGTTCGGCGAGGGGGACTGGGGCCAACGTCCTGACTTTC.